One and the same sample provided the 29 T cell receptor beta chains below, sequenced in a study of blood T cells in healthy people across ages. Together with a sample-barcoded 5' primer, a J-beta primer mix was included in a second PCR lasting roughly 6 to 12 cycles. TCRdb fed the 5' RACE reads into MiXCR, producing one record per CDR3 protein. The repertoire consists of over a million distinct CDR3 sequences, with more than 40% occurring once and the leading ten covering 18%. The specimen was blood. These receptor sequences come from a woman aged 60 to 75 in good health.

This clonotype was detected a few times. This chain joins TRBV28 and TRBJ2-4, with 7 bases identical to TRBD1. The CDR3 is made up of 14 amino acids. The V and J ends lost 6 bases and 8 bases, in that order; junction bases with no gene match: 10. The V gene's germline CDR1 is MDHEN and CDR2 SYDVKM. Here the CDR3 reads CASRPPGQRDIQYF. DNA for the CDR3: TGTGCCAGCAGACCCCCGGGACAGAGGGACATTCAGTACTTC.

This clonotype has a handful of counts. The chain recombines TRBV7-2 with TRBJ1-4; the D gene is possibly TRBD1 (5 bases). Trimming left V 4 bases short and J 3 bases short, with 12 bases between. Germline V lookup: CDR1 SGHTA, CDR2 FQGNSA. The CDR3 has 15 amino acids. This chain's CDR3 is CASSYQGSANEKLFF. In nucleotides, the CDR3 is TGTGCCAGCAGCTACCAGGGTTCAGCTAATGAAAAACTGTTTTTT. The full variable domain, rest sourced from reference TRBV7-2 and TRBJ1-4, is GAGVSQSPSNKVTEKGKDVELRCDPISGHTALYWYRQSLGQGLEFLIYFQGNSAPDKSGLPSDRFSAERTGGSVSTLTIQRTQQEDSAVYLCASSYQGSANEKLFFGSGTQLSVL.

This CDR3 is CASSDWVGEQYF. In DNA, the CDR3 is TGTGCCAGCAGCGACTGGGTCGGCGAGCAGTACTTC. This chain uses TRBV11-1 with TRBJ2-7; D gene ambiguous. The CDR3 length is 12 residues. Germline assignment: CDR1 SGHAT and CDR2 FQDESV (reference sequence). The germline V and J ends were trimmed by 5 bases and 6 bases, with 11 bases remaining between them.

This clonotype appeared once. This chain joins TRBV12-3 or TRBV12-4 and TRBJ2-1; 10 bases fit TRBD1. Losses at the gene ends were 10 bases for V and 6 bases for J; bases not matched to a gene: 9. The CDR3 extends over 14 amino acids. For the CDR3, the DNA is TGTGCCATAAGGGGGACAGGGGTTGCCAATGAGCAGTTCTTC. Its translation is CAIRGTGVANEQFF.

The gene calls are TRBV5-6 and TRBJ2-3; D might be TRBD2 (6 bases). The CDR3 is 16 amino acids. V lost 1 base and J 2 bases, leaving 14 bases between the germline ends. Germline V gene data show CDR1 as SGHDT and CDR2 as YYEEEE. CDR3 coding DNA: TGTGCCAGCAGCTTGTTCGGGGGAGAGGACACAGATACGCAGTATTTT. Its translation is CASSLFGGEDTDTQYF. The full variable domain, in which reference TRBV5-6 and TRBJ2-3 provide the parts outside the CDR3, is DAGVTQSPTHLIKTRGQQVTLRCSPKSGHDTVSWYQQALGQGPQFIFQYYEEEERQRGNFPDRFSGHQFPNYSSELNVNALLLGDSALYLCASSLFGGEDTDTQYFGPGTRLTVL.

The chain employs TRBV15 and TRBJ2-6; no reliable D call. The CDR3 loop spans 18 amino acids. Trimming shortened V by 0 bases and J by 0 bases, and 12 bases separated the two germline ends. Germline V gene sequence: CDR1 LNHNV, CDR2 YYDKDF (reference sequence). The DNA of the CDR3 is TGTGCCACCAGCAGAGACCTGGACGTGGGCTCTGGGGCCAACGTCCTGACTTTC. Translation gives CATSRDLDVGSGANVLTF.

The rearrangement uses TRBV13 and TRBJ1-6; 7 bases align to TRBD1. Germline CDR1 PRHDT, CDR2 FYEKMQ (reference sequence). This CDR3 spans 17 amino acids. J lost 10 bases, V lost 0 bases, and 12 bases had no gene match. The CDR3 sequence: CASSLGRQGVVRSPLHF. CDR3 DNA sequence: TGTGCCAGCAGCTTAGGACGACAGGGTGTTGTTCGGTCACCCCTCCACTTT. Full variable domain (remainder filled in from reference TRBV13 and TRBJ1-6): AAGVIQSPRHLIKEKRETATLKCYPIPRHDTVYWYQQGPGQDPQFLISFYEKMQSDKGSIPDRFSAQQFSDYHSELNMSSLELGDSALYFCASSLGRQGVVRSPLHFGNGTRLTVT.

The CDR3 DNA is TGCAGTGCTAGAGCCCCACTAGCGGGAAAGGGGGTCGAGCAGTACTTC. Protein: CSARAPLAGKGVEQYF. The gene calls are TRBV20-1 and TRBJ2-7; 10 bases agree with TRBD2. Trimming removed 1 base from V and 6 bases from J; junction bases left unmatched: 12. The CDR3 extends over 16 amino acids. The germline CDR1 and CDR2 sequences are DFQATT and SNEGSKA (reference sequence).

CDR3 protein: CASSLGDIKEQFF. The CDR3 DNA reads as TGTGCCAGCAGTTTAGGGGACATAAAAGAGCAGTTCTTC. V and J are TRBV28 and TRBJ2-1; TRBD1 is a possible D gene (6 bases). Germline CDR1 and CDR2: MDHEN and SYDVKM. Trimming took 2 bases from V and 10 from J, leaving 12 bases between them. This CDR3 has 13 amino acids.

V usage is TRBV2 and J usage is TRBJ2-1; 9 bases agree with TRBD2. CDR1 and CDR2 from the germline V gene are SNHLY and FYNNEI. This CDR3 is 18 amino acids long. V shed 0 bases, J shed 7 bases, and the junction held 13 bases outside the gene matches. In nucleotides, the CDR3 is TGTGCCAGCAGTGAAGCTTCCCTAGCGGGGTGGGTGGGTAATGAGCAGTTCTTC. It translates to CASSEASLAGWVGNEQFF. The variable domain in full, with the rest retrieved from reference TRBV2 and TRBJ2-1, is EPEVTQTPSHQVTQMGQEVILRCVPISNHLYFYWYRQILGQKVEFLVSFYNNEISEKSEIFDDQFSVERPDGSNFTLKIRSTKLEDSAMYFCASSEASLAGWVGNEQFFGPGTRLTVL.

V is TRBV5-1 and J is TRBJ2-5; weak D call: TRBD1 (5 bases). The germline V and J ends were trimmed by 2 bases and 11 bases, with 19 bases remaining between them. The CDR3 is 14 residues long. Germline CDR1 and CDR2: SGHRS and YFSETQ. CDR3 amino acids: CASSLEGAPPGQYF. CDR3 bases: TGCGCCAGCAGCTTAGAAGGGGCCCCTCCAGGGCAGTACTTC.

The chain couples TRBV27 to TRBJ2-5; D gene ambiguous. The CDR3 has 16 residues. Germline lookup yields CDR1 MNHEY and CDR2 SMNVEV (reference sequence). Trimming took 5 bases from V and 2 from J, leaving 18 bases between them. In DNA, the CDR3 is TGTGCCAGCAGTCGGTCACTGCGGTCGTGGCAAGAGACCCAGTACTTC. Its protein product is CASSRSLRSWQETQYF.

V is TRBV4-2 and J is TRBJ2-5; 7 bases agree with TRBD2. This CDR3 is 14 amino acids long. V dropped 0 bases and J dropped 4; count of bases not matched to a gene: 2. From germline, CDR1 is LGHNA and CDR2 YNFKEQ. The CDR3, as DNA: TGTGCCAGCAGCCAAGAACGCGGGAGAGAGACCCAGTACTTC. Translating gives CASSQERGRETQYF.

There are a few counts of this clonotype. The CDR3 reads CASSSSRGSYEQYF. The CDR3 region has the DNA TGTGCCAGCAGTTCCTCTAGGGGTTCCTACGAGCAGTACTTC. The chain links TRBV27 to TRBJ2-7; weak D call: TRBD1 (5 bases). The CDR3 spans 14 residues. In germline, CDR1 is MNHEY, CDR2 SMNVEV (reference sequence). The germline V and J ends were trimmed by 4 bases and 1 base, with 11 bases remaining between them.

CDR3 sequence (DNA): TGCAGGGCCGACAGGGGGACCTACAATGAGCAGTTCTTC. Residues: CRADRGTYNEQFF. The chain uses TRBV20-1 and TRBJ2-1; TRBD1 aligns across 9 bases. This CDR3 region has 13 residues. Germline V gives CDR1 DFQATT, CDR2 SNEGSKA (reference sequence).

The V call is TRBV15, the J call TRBJ2-7; the match to TRBD1 covers 7 bases. The CDR3 totals 14 residues. CDR1 LNHNV and CDR2 YYDKDF come from the germline V gene (reference sequence). V was pared by 2 bases and J by 5 bases, with 6 bases of the junction left unmatched. CDR3 nucleotides: TGTGCCACCAGCAGATCGGGACAGTTCAACGAGCAGTACTTC. As protein: CATSRSGQFNEQYF.

A few counts support this clonotype. The chain is built from TRBV27 and TRBJ2-1; a weak D match, TRBD1 (6 bases). The CDR3 has 13 amino acids. V was trimmed by 7 bases and J by 8 bases, leaving 15 bases between them. Germline CDR1 is MNHEY and CDR2 is SMNVEV (reference sequence). This chain's CDR3 is CASNPQGFHEQFF. The DNA for the CDR3 is TGTGCCAGCAATCCCCAGGGGTTCCATGAGCAGTTCTTC.

Comment on this clonotype: At one boundary the junction diverges from the germline segment, which might be a read error. This chain uses TRBV7-2 with TRBJ2-1; possibly TRBD2 for D (5 bases). Germline V gives CDR1 SGHTA, CDR2 FQGNSA. CDR3 length equals 15 residues. This CDR3 is CASSSDFSSYNERFF. CDR3 sequence (DNA): TGTGCCAGCAGCTCGGACTTCAGCTCCTACAATGAGCGGTTCTTC.

The V and J genes are TRBV6-1 and TRBJ2-3; 8 nucleotides match TRBD2. The CDR3 spans 18 residues. V dropped 5 bases and J dropped 5; count of bases not matched to a gene: 18. Germline CDR1 reads MNHNS; CDR2 reads SASEGT. CDR3 DNA: TGTGCCAGCAGTCGAGGGACTAGGGGGATGGCCATTATAGATACGCAGTATTTT. It encodes CASSRGTRGMAIIDTQYF.

V usage is TRBV20-1 and J usage is TRBJ1-1; the match to TRBD1 covers 12 bases. V gave up 5 bases and J gave up 6 bases; unmatched junction bases: 13. From germline, CDR1 is DFQATT and CDR2 SNEGSKA (reference sequence). The CDR3 is made up of 16 amino acids. CDR3 nucleotides: TGCAGTGCTCCTGCGGGGACAGGGGGCCTGAATTCTGAAGCTTTCTTT. This gives the protein CSAPAGTGGLNSEAFF.

Remarks on this clonotype: It may be a read error: a sequence one base away is much more abundant. The rearrangement joins TRBV7-6 to TRBJ2-7; D is perhaps TRBD1 (6 bases). V was shortened by 2 bases and J by 2 bases, with 10 bases between the two germline ends. Per germline, CDR1 SGHVS and CDR2 FNYEAQ. The CDR3 totals 14 residues. CDR3 protein: CASSLKDRTYEQYF. Here the CDR3 DNA reads TGTGCCAGCAGCTTAAAGGACAGAACCTACGAGCAGTACTTC.

In this sample, this clonotype turned up a few times. The CDR3 reads CSANGPRGEQFF. DNA for the CDR3: TGCAGTGCTAACGGGCCAAGAGGTGAGCAGTTCTTC. The rearrangement links TRBV20-1 to TRBJ2-1; D is uncertain. The CDR3 extends over 12 amino acids. Germline CDR1 and CDR2: DFQATT and SNEGSKA (reference sequence). Between the trimmed V and J ends, which lost 4 bases and 9 bases, there was a span of 13 bases.

This clonotype has a handful of counts. This rearrangement joins TRBV27 to TRBJ1-1, with 8 bases lining up with TRBD1. Losses at the gene ends were 5 bases for V and 5 bases for J; bases not matched to a gene: 7. There are 14 residues in the CDR3. Germline V gene data show CDR1 as MNHEY and CDR2 as SMNVEV (reference sequence). The CDR3 DNA follows: TGTGCCAGCAGTATTGACAGGGGAGGAACTGAAGCTTTCTTT. Residues: CASSIDRGGTEAFF.

The chain employs TRBV7-2 and TRBJ2-5; TRBD1 agrees at 10 bases. V was pared by 5 bases and J by 5 bases, with 8 bases of the junction left unmatched. In germline, CDR1 is SGHTA, CDR2 FQGNSA. This CDR3 region has 15 residues. CDR3 in DNA: TGTGCCAGCAGCACGACAGGGGGCATGGGGGAGACCCAGTACTTC. Its protein product is CASSTTGGMGETQYF.

CDR3 sequence reads: CSVDLTEKKRTSGTDTQYF. In nucleotides, the CDR3 is TGCAGCGTTGACCTGACAGAGAAAAAAAGAACCTCGGGCACAGATACGCAGTATTTT. This rearrangement joins TRBV29-1 to TRBJ2-3, with D possibly TRBD1 on 5 matching bases. Germline CDR1 reads SQVTM; CDR2 reads ANQGSEA. CDR3 size: 19 residues. The ends were cut back, 3 bases at V and 1 base at J, with 26 bases in the middle.

The rearrangement uses TRBV27 and TRBJ1-2, with TRBD1 matching over 8 bases. J was trimmed by 7 bases and V by 6 bases; bases with no gene match: 7. Germline V gene data show CDR1 as MNHEY and CDR2 as SMNVEV (reference sequence). The CDR3 consists of 13 residues. The CDR3, as DNA: TGTGCCAGCAGCCCGGACAGGGTCTGTGGCTACACCTTC. Protein: CASSPDRVCGYTF.

V and J are TRBV20-1 and TRBJ2-5; 10 bases fit TRBD1. The DNA end is more similar to TRBJ2-7, so the J call may be wrong. The CDR3 has 13 residues. Germline V CDR1 and CDR2: DFQATT, SNEGSKA (reference sequence). CDR3 residues: CSALRDRGHEQYF. The CDR3 DNA is TGCAGTGCTCTCCGGGACAGGGGCCACGAGCAGTACTTC.

The sample holds a few counts of this clonotype. The chain joins TRBV4-2 to TRBJ1-1; no clear D. CDR1 and CDR2 (germline): LGHNA, YNFKEQ. The CDR3 has 12 residues. Trimming stripped 4 bases from V and 4 bases from J, with 7 bases between. CDR3 amino acids: CASSREGTEAFF. In nucleotides, the CDR3 is TGTGCCAGCAGCCGTGAGGGCACTGAAGCTTTCTTT.

The chain uses TRBV3-1 and TRBJ2-1, with D tentatively TRBD1 (6 bases). The J call may be in error: the DNA end matches TRBJ2-7 better. CDR1 LGHDT and CDR2 YNNKEL come from the germline V gene (reference sequence). The CDR3 extends over 15 amino acids. The CDR3 sequence is CASSLGTLSYNEQYF. The CDR3 bases are TGTGCCAGCAGCCTCGGGACACTCTCCTACAATGAGCAGTACTTC.